This entry is about one T cell receptor (beta chain). Its binding antigen is unknown. Per-base qualities were not stored, and no clone one base away is much larger. CDR1 is given as GTSNPN and CDR2 as SVGIG, both from the germline V gene (reference sequence). Inclusive of the bounding cysteine and phenylalanine, the CDR3 is 13 residues long. Of the read, only the CDR3 DNA is kept; its 39 bases are in frame from base 1. V is reduced by 1 base and J by 7 bases, leaving a spacing of 13 bases between them. The sample comes from a study of blood T cell repertoires in COVID-19 (dated by TCRdb to the early 2020s). Some background on the complete study: Samples from collaborators originated in the United States, Italy and Spain and spanned both the acute and convalescent phases of COVID-19. The prospective study material was composed of cDNA or gDNA derived from T cells, B-cell-depleted T cells, or PBMCs. Nearly every sample came with metadata listing a de-identified subject ID, COVID-19 status, age in years and sex. The repertoires were released in a freely available public database meant as a resource for research on the immune response to SARS-CoV-2. Deeply sampled blood TCRbeta repertoires from subjects exposed to, actively infected with, or recovered from COVID-19 were included in the dataset. Where available, HLA class I and class II types were obtained from metadata supplied by the sample provider rather than from assay-based typing. Samples came from the ongoing ImmuneRACE study (first 160 participants) plus 1,254 subjects from 6 global collaborators. The research as a whole found: The quantity of clinical and demographic metadata differed by source and by participant and was supplied without curation.

The immunoSEQ Assay, a bias-controlled multiplex PCR, was used to amplify TCRbeta CDR3 regions from genomic DNA. In the original analysis: Nucleated cell counts per sample were estimated from amplification of reference gene primers within the assay. To quantify the absolute abundance of each unique TCRbeta CDR3 rearrangement, sequence reads were collapsed and filtered. Productive Simpson clonality was computed per sample as the square root of Simpson's diversity index over productive rearrangements. In TCRdb, the immuneACCESS table is reduced to in-frame sequences with V and J assigned. These tables do not hold every clone; where another copy was compared, an unresolved V gene accounts for under half, and the others remain unexplained. V and J calls and clone size are given by that table; D and trimming were obtained from the DNA. In all, the sample holds about 98,000 clones, and approximately 82% of those were seen once. Of the sample, around 9.9% falls within the top ten clones.

Whole blood was collected in K2EDTA tubes by collaborating institutions according to the institutions' own protocols. For TCRbeta analysis, collaborator samples were shipped as frozen whole blood, as isolated PBMCs, or as DNA extracted from either sample type. The sequence derives from a man in his 70s with active or convalescent COVID-19. The sequence links TRBV30 to TRBJ1-2, with no confident D gene call. Sample: peripheral blood. The CDR3 protein is CAWSEVPAAGYTF. Here is the DNA: TGTGCCTGGAGTGAGGTCCCAGCGGCTGGCTACACCTTC.